The source of this T cell receptor beta chain is a study of OX40 agonist ivuxolimab in advanced cancers. In the case of this clone: Its antigen is unidentified.

The repertoire was sequenced with immunoSEQ multiplex PCR; TCRdb's copy has only in-frame clones and lacks some. The data show tens of thousands of clones, around 81% seen once. Autoimmune disease history or systemic immunosuppression was exclusionary. CDR1 SGHTA and CDR2 FQGTGA come from the germline V gene. The CDR3 runs 15 residues. V was pared by 6 bases and J by 3 bases, with 10 bases of the junction left unmatched. Study observations and caveats: Expanded clones belonging to CD8+ T cells outnumbered, on average, those of CD4+.

The rearrangement links TRBV7-3 to TRBJ1-2, with 7 bases that match TRBD1. This material consisted of CD4+ or CD8+ T cells sorted from blood, taken in a trial of the OX40 agonist ivuxolimab. The clonotype comes from an adult with an advanced solid tumor such as melanoma, head and neck, liver or kidney cancer. CDR3 nucleotides: TGTGCCAGCAGTTCCCAGGACAGGATCGACTATGGCTACACCTTC. Translation gives CASSSQDRIDYGYTF.